Each of the 20 T cell receptor beta chains below was sequenced from the same sample in a study of OX40 agonist ivuxolimab in advanced cancers. Library prep was done by the immunoSEQ multiplex PCR assay. TCRdb took this table from immuneACCESS and kept in-frame rearrangements with V and J called. Such tables lack part of the clones; where checked against another copy, unresolved V genes explain under half of the gap, and the rest is unexplained. The sample records around 80,000 clones, roughly 90% of which are singletons. The ten largest clones capture under 3% of the sample. The source material was CD4+ or CD8+ T cells sorted from blood, sampled in a trial of the OX40 agonist ivuxolimab. These receptors were taken from an adult with an advanced solid tumor such as melanoma, head and neck, liver or kidney cancer.

This chain connects TRBV4-2 to TRBJ2-1; possibly TRBD2 for D (5 bases). V shed 0 bases and J shed 6 bases, with 12 bases lying between them. Germline CDR1 LGHNA, CDR2 YNFKEQ. The CDR3 extends over 15 amino acids. CDR3 coding DNA: TGTGCCAGCAGCCAAGATCGGGCGGGCCTCAATGAGCAGTTCTTC. Translating gives CASSQDRAGLNEQFF.

This chain connects TRBV10-3 to TRBJ2-1; 7 nucleotides agree with TRBD1. The trim removed 4 bases at V and 9 bases at J, leaving 6 bases unmatched. CDR3 length equals 13 residues. Germline V gene sequence: CDR1 ENHRY, CDR2 SYGVKD. Here the CDR3 DNA reads TGTGCCATCAGTGCATACCGGGACAGTGAGCAGTTCTTC. Its protein is CAISAYRDSEQFF.

V is TRBV19 and J is TRBJ2-1; 12 bases are a match to TRBD2. CDR3 length: 15 amino acids. CDR1 and CDR2 from the germline V gene are LNHDA and SQIVND (reference sequence). The ends lost 3 bases at V and 8 bases at J; junction bases unmatched: 5. CDR3 DNA: TGTGCCAGTAGTATTCTAGCGGGAGGGCCCGATGAGCAGTTCTTC. Its translation: CASSILAGGPDEQFF.

The chain combines TRBV7-2 with TRBJ2-7; D not resolved. The CDR3 sequence is 13 residues long. Trimming pared 5 bases from V and 3 bases from J, leaving 11 bases between. Germline V gene data show CDR1 as SGHTA and CDR2 as FQGNSA. DNA of the CDR3: TGTGCCAGCAGCCCGAATATCGGCTACGAGCAGTACTTC. Amino acids: CASSPNIGYEQYF.

The genes are TRBV5-6 and TRBJ2-6; either TRBD1 or TRBD2 may supply D (6 bases each). The length of the CDR3 is 17 residues. Germline V gene lookup returns CDR1 SGHDT and CDR2 YYEEEE. Trimming removed 0 bases from V and 5 bases from J, with 15 bases in between. The CDR3 sequence is CASSLESRGRRANVLTF. The CDR3 DNA reads as TGTGCCAGCAGCTTGGAAAGTCGGGGGCGCAGGGCCAACGTCCTGACTTTC.

This chain uses TRBV5-1 with TRBJ2-7, with D possibly being TRBD2 (5 bases). The germline gives CDR1 SGHRS, CDR2 YFSETQ. V was shortened by 7 bases and J by 3 bases, with 14 bases between the two germline ends. The CDR3 sequence is 13 residues long. CDR3 sequence: CASGEQPIYEQYF. For the CDR3, the DNA is TGCGCCAGCGGGGAGCAACCAATCTACGAGCAGTACTTC.

This chain links TRBV7-9 with TRBJ1-1; D is ambiguous. There are 11 residues in the CDR3. V was cut by 1 base and J by 6 bases, with 3 bases left in between. CDR1 and CDR2 (germline): SEHNR, FQNEAQ (reference sequence). The chain's CDR3 is CASSLVSEAFF. CDR3 nucleotides: TGTGCCAGCAGCTTAGTTTCTGAAGCTTTCTTT.

The V gene is TRBV30, the J gene TRBJ1-3; D is unresolved. CDR1 is GTSNPN, CDR2 SVGIG, per germline (reference sequence). Trimming pared 4 bases from V and 4 bases from J, leaving 11 bases between. This CDR3 has 13 residues. This CDR3 reads CAWNGVGGNTIYF. The CDR3 nucleotides are TGTGCCTGGAACGGGGTGGGCGGAAACACCATATATTTT. Looking up the rest from reference TRBV30 and TRBJ1-3 gives the full variable domain: SQTIHQWPATLVQPVGSPLSLECTVEGTSNPNLYWYRQAAGRGLQLLFYSVGIGQISSEVPQNLSASRPQDRQFILSSKKLLLSDSGFYLCAWNGVGGNTIYFGEGSWLTVV.

The table lists this clone with a count of one. This sequence joins TRBV29-1 and TRBJ2-7; tentative D call: TRBD2 (5 bases). The V end lost 5 bases, the J end lost 1 base, and 15 bases lay between the germline ends. This CDR3 has 14 amino acids. Germline V gene data show CDR1 as SQVTM and CDR2 as ANQGSEA. DNA of the CDR3: TGCAGCGTTTTAGCGCCCGGTAGGTCCTACGAGCAGTACTTC. Its translation is CSVLAPGRSYEQYF.

This chain joins TRBV6-1 and TRBJ2-1; 10 positions agree with TRBD2. V dropped 0 bases and J dropped 5; count of bases not matched to a gene: 1. The CDR3 totals 15 residues. The V gene's germline CDR1 is MNHNS and CDR2 SASEGT. CDR3 DNA: TGTGCCAGCAGTGAAGCGCTAGCGGGAGACAATGAGCAGTTCTTC. It translates to CASSEALAGDNEQFF.

The chain has TRBV7-6 and TRBJ2-7; 9 bases fit TRBD1. The CDR3 spans 15 residues. The germline V gene encodes CDR1 SGHVS and CDR2 FNYEAQ. The V segment lost 1 base and the J segment 3 bases; nucleotides outside the gene matches: 4. CDR3 nucleotides: TGTGCCAGCAGCTTAGGGGACAGGGCGAACTACGAGCAGTACTTC. Translation gives CASSLGDRANYEQYF.

This clone was recorded once. This rearrangement joins TRBV5-1 to TRBJ2-3; TRBD2 agrees at 13 bases. The CDR3 length is 16 residues. With V trimmed by 3 bases and J by 6 bases, 7 bases remained unmatched. CDR1 and CDR2 from the germline V gene are SGHRS and YFSETQ. The CDR3 nucleotides read TGCGCCAGCAGCTGGACCGGGACTAGCGGGACTGATACGCAGTATTTT. It translates to CASSWTGTSGTDTQYF.

This chain links TRBV18 with TRBJ2-7; possibly TRBD1 for D (5 bases). CDR3 length: 13 residues. Trimming stripped 3 bases from V and 6 bases from J, with 12 bases between. The V gene's germline CDR1 is KGHSH and CDR2 LQKENI. Here the CDR3 DNA reads TGTGCCAGCTCACCGCAGGGTTTCCCCGAGCAGTACTTC. Translated, it gives CASSPQGFPEQYF.

Only one count was recorded for this clone. The rearrangement joins TRBV4-2 to TRBJ2-2, with TRBD1 identical over 8 bases. The CDR3 covers 18 residues. Germline V gene sequence: CDR1 LGHNA, CDR2 YNFKEQ. After removal of 4 bases from V and 4 bases from J, the junction contained 14 bases not matched to a gene. Here the CDR3 DNA reads TGTGCCAGCAGCCGCCAGACCTTTGCAGGGGGCCTCACCGGGGAGCTGTTTTTT. Protein sequence: CASSRQTFAGGLTGELFF.

This clone was seen only a few times. This chain connects TRBV7-2 to TRBJ2-1; a weak D match, TRBD2 (5 bases). The V gene lost 5 bases and the J gene lost 8 bases, with 10 bases spanning the gap. CDR1 is SGHTA and CDR2 is FQGNSA in the germline V gene. This CDR3 comprises 12 residues. The CDR3: CASSPRTHEQFF. The CDR3 region has the DNA TGTGCCAGCAGCCCTCGGACTCATGAGCAGTTCTTC.

This clone was seen just once. V gene TRBV28 combines with J gene TRBJ1-2; 7 bases line up with TRBD1. Germline V gene data show CDR1 as MDHEN and CDR2 as SYDVKM. J was trimmed by 1 base and V by 8 bases; bases with no gene match: 7. The CDR3 runs 14 residues. CDR3 coding DNA: TGTGCCAGCCTACCGGGACAGTATAACTATGGCTACACCTTC. This translates into CASLPGQYNYGYTF.

The chain is built from TRBV5-4 and TRBJ1-1; 8 bases agree with TRBD1. The CDR3 consists of 15 residues. V lost 4 bases, J lost 3 bases, and 8 bases stayed unmatched. Germline V lookup: CDR1 SGHNT, CDR2 YYREEE (reference sequence). CDR3 residues: CASSTLLQGDTEAFF. The DNA of the CDR3 is TGTGCCAGCAGCACCCTTCTACAGGGGGACACTGAAGCTTTCTTT.

The CDR3 DNA is TGTGCCAGCAGTGCCTGGGACAGTATCACAGATACGCAGTATTTT. Translating it yields CASSAWDSITDTQYF. The chain uses TRBV2 and TRBJ2-3, with TRBD1 identical over 7 bases. The germline gives CDR1 SNHLY, CDR2 FYNNEI. Trimming took 4 bases from V and 2 from J; bases not matched to a gene: 6. The CDR3 is 15 residues long.

The chain combines TRBV4-1 with TRBJ2-6; 9 positions agree with TRBD1. The CDR3 spans 18 residues. Germline CDR1 and CDR2: MGHRA and YSYEKL. Trimming cost V 0 bases and J 2 bases; bases outside gene matches: 5. CDR3 in DNA: TGCGCCAGCAGCCAAGATGGGACAGGGTTTCCTGGGGCCAACGTCCTGACTTTC. Its translation: CASSQDGTGFPGANVLTF.

The chain employs TRBV30 and TRBJ1-5; 7 bases are shared with TRBD1. Per germline, CDR1 GTSNPN and CDR2 SVGIG (reference sequence). V trimming: 5 bases; J trimming: 3 bases; junction bases outside the gene matches: 4. The CDR3 runs to 13 residues. This CDR3 reads CAWRGQLNQPQHF. The CDR3 region has the DNA TGTGCCTGGCGGGGACAGCTCAATCAGCCCCAGCATTTT.